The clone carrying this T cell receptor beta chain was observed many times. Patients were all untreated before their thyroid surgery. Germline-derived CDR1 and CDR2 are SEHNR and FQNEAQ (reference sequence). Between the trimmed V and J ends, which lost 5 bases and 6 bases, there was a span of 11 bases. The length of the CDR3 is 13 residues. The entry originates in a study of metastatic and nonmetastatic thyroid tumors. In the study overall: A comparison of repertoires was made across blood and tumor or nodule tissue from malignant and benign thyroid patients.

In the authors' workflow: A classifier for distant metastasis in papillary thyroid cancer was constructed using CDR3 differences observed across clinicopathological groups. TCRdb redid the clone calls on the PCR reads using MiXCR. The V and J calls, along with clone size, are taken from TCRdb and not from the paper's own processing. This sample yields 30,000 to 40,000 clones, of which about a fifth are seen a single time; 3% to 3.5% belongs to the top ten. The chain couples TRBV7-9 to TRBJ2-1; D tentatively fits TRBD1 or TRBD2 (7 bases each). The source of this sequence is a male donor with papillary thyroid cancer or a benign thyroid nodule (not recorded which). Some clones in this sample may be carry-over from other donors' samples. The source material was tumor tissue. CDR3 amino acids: CASSQGGSNEQFF. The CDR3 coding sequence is TGTGCCAGCAGCCAGGGGGGGTCCAATGAGCAGTTCTTC.